These 2 T cell receptor beta chains share one sample of origin, sequenced in a study of technical replicates of blood from several donors. Using immunoSEQ multiplex PCR, the repertoire was profiled, and TCRdb retains in-frame clones only, with some absent. The table has 79,000 or so clones, 93% seen once. Sequencing was carried out using T cells isolated from PBMCs. The receptors shown here come from a human donor in good health.

V is TRBV7-9 and J is TRBJ2-3, with 8 bases fitting TRBD1. Germline V gene sequence: CDR1 SEHNR, CDR2 FQNEAQ (reference sequence). The V and J ends lost 4 bases and 4 bases, in that order; junction bases with no gene match: 7. The CDR3 runs to 15 residues. The CDR3 region has the DNA TGTGCCAGCAGCTCAGGACAGGGCCAAGCAGATACGCAGTATTTT. As protein: CASSSGQGQADTQYF.

The chain has TRBV10-3 and TRBJ1-1; TRBD1 matches 7 bases. Germline V lookup: CDR1 ENHRY, CDR2 SYGVKD. The CDR3 contains 12 residues. Unmatched junction bases numbered 4, after V lost 7 bases and J lost 5 bases. CDR3 DNA: TGTGCCATCAAGAGGGGGCGGACTGAAGCTTTCTTT. This gives the protein CAIKRGRTEAFF.